The 14 T cell receptor beta chains given below trace back to one sample, sequenced in a study of early T cells in non-severe SARS-CoV-2 infection. TCRdb redid the calling of the 5' RACE reads with MiXCR, one entry per CDR3 protein. The table shows 55,000 to 80,000 distinct CDR3 sequences, with about 10% occurring only once. The sequenced sample was whole blood, obtained at baseline. All receptors come from an adult who was a healthcare worker with PCR-confirmed SARS-CoV-2 infection or an uninfected control (not recorded which).

This clonotype was picked up a small number of times. The gene calls are TRBV9 and TRBJ2-7; D ambiguous. The CDR3 totals 14 residues. Germline assignment: CDR1 SGDLS and CDR2 YYNGEE. Trimming stripped 3 bases from V and 1 base from J, with 11 bases between. The CDR3 DNA follows: TGTGCCAGCAGCGCCTCGTCGTATTCCTACGAGCAGTACTTC. Protein product: CASSASSYSYEQYF.

This clonotype was seen more than once but under ten times. This chain joins TRBV4-3 and TRBJ2-5, with D perhaps matching TRBD1 (5 bases). Between the trimmed V and J ends, which lost 1 base and 1 base, there was a span of 7 bases. The V gene's germline CDR1 is LGHNA and CDR2 YSLEER. CDR3 length: 14 residues. The CDR3 DNA is TGCGCCAGCAGCCAAGGACAGATCCAAGAGACCCAGTACTTC. It translates to CASSQGQIQETQYF.

This clonotype was counted at least ten times. The rearrangement joins TRBV7-2 to TRBJ2-7; the match to TRBD2 covers 10 bases. Germline V gene data show CDR1 as SGHTA and CDR2 as FQGNSA. Trimming cost V 4 bases and J 3 bases; bases outside gene matches: 9. The CDR3 totals 16 residues. The chain's CDR3 is CASSSRTSGGLYEQYF. CDR3 nucleotides: TGTGCCAGCAGCTCTAGGACTAGCGGAGGCCTCTACGAGCAGTACTTC.

V usage is TRBV12-3 or TRBV12-4 and J usage is TRBJ2-7; D might be TRBD1 (5 bases). V was trimmed by 5 bases and J by 2 bases, leaving 13 bases between them. This CDR3 spans 14 amino acids. DNA of the CDR3: TGTGCCAGCAGTACCCTCCGCAGGGCCTACGAGCAGTACTTC. Its protein product is CASSTLRRAYEQYF.

This clonotype has more than one count but fewer than ten. V usage is TRBV7-3 and J usage is TRBJ2-3, with 11 bases matching TRBD2. This CDR3 spans 16 amino acids. Germline V gene lookup returns CDR1 SGHTA and CDR2 FQGTGA. V trimming: 5 bases; J trimming: 5 bases; junction bases outside the gene matches: 9. The CDR3 reads CASSPTSSGGRDTQYF. CDR3 sequence (DNA): TGTGCCAGCAGCCCCACCTCTAGCGGGGGGAGAGATACGCAGTATTTT.

At least ten counts were recorded for this clonotype. The chain has TRBV6-2 or TRBV6-3 and TRBJ2-6, with D tentatively TRBD1 (7 bases). Germline-derived CDR1 and CDR2 are MNHEY and SVGEGT. With 8 bases removed from V and 3 bases from J, the gap between germline ends came to 11 bases. The CDR3 totals 14 residues. This chain's CDR3 is CASYRGGGANVLTF. CDR3 coding DNA: TGTGCCAGCTACAGGGGAGGTGGGGCCAACGTCCTGACTTTC.

The genes are TRBV4-1 and TRBJ2-7; D gene uncertain. The CDR3 runs to 13 residues. The germline CDR1 and CDR2 sequences are MGHRA and YSYEKL. V was cut by 2 bases and J by 7 bases, with 12 bases left in between. CDR3 region: CASSQLQALEQYF. DNA for the CDR3: TGCGCCAGCAGCCAACTTCAAGCGTTGGAGCAGTACTTC.

This sequence joins TRBV11-3 and TRBJ2-2; 12 positions agree with TRBD1. The V gene end was trimmed by 5 bases and the J gene end by 2 bases; junction bases not matched to a gene: 3. This CDR3 contains 16 residues. CDR1 and CDR2 (germline): SGHNT, YENEEA. Here the CDR3 reads CASSQGQGANTGELFF. In nucleotides, the CDR3 is TGTGCCAGCAGCCAGGGACAGGGGGCTAACACCGGGGAGCTGTTTTTT.

In DNA, the CDR3 is TGTGCCAGCACCCCCGGGGGAGCGGGTAATGAAAAACTGTTTTTT. Protein sequence: CASTPGGAGNEKLFF. This rearrangement joins TRBV25-1 to TRBJ1-4; TRBD1 is a possible D gene (5 bases). Trimming removed 7 bases from V and 4 bases from J, with 16 bases in between. The CDR3 consists of 15 residues. CDR1 MGHDK and CDR2 SYGVNS come from the germline V gene.

The chain couples TRBV10-3 to TRBJ2-7; D gene ambiguous. Trimming stripped 5 bases from V and 7 bases from J, with 15 bases between. Looked up from germline, CDR1 is ENHRY and CDR2 is SYGVKD. CDR3 length: 13 residues. CDR3 sequence (DNA): TGTGCCATCAGTCGAGGTATCGGAGTTGAGCAGTACTTC. This translates into CAISRGIGVEQYF.

The V and J genes are TRBV5-1 and TRBJ2-3, with a possible D match to TRBD1 (6 bases). V gave up 1 base and J gave up 5 bases, with 11 bases separating them. The CDR3 length is 14 residues. Looked up from germline, CDR1 is SGHRS and CDR2 is YFSETQ. The CDR3 DNA follows: TGCGCCAGCAGCTTGCGGACAGAAAGAGATACGCAGTATTTT. Its translation is CASSLRTERDTQYF.

J is TRBJ2-1 and V is TRBV27; 10 bases align to TRBD2. Germline V CDR1 and CDR2: MNHEY, SMNVEV (reference sequence). The V and J ends lost 6 bases and 8 bases, in that order; junction bases with no gene match: 13. There are 16 residues in the CDR3. CDR3 amino acids: CASSFAVAGGFYEQFF. CDR3 nucleotides: TGTGCCAGCAGCTTTGCTGTAGCGGGAGGTTTCTATGAGCAGTTCTTC.

The chain joins TRBV11-2 to TRBJ2-7, with TRBD1 matching 7 bases. Germline V gene sequence: CDR1 SGHAT, CDR2 FQNNGV. The CDR3 is 15 residues long. Trimming cost V 6 bases and J 3 bases; bases outside gene matches: 11. CDR3 in amino acids: CASSLTGVGNYEQYF. The CDR3 DNA reads as TGTGCCAGCAGTCTTACAGGGGTCGGGAACTACGAGCAGTACTTC.

This clonotype was found many times. This chain uses TRBV20-1 with TRBJ1-1, with a weak D call TRBD1 (5 bases). Trimming cost V 5 bases and J 5 bases, with 18 bases left between them. The CDR3 is made up of 14 amino acids. Germline V gene data show CDR1 as DFQATT and CDR2 as SNEGSKA (reference sequence). The CDR3 region is CSAGGSGYGTEAFF. As DNA, the CDR3 is TGCAGTGCTGGGGGGAGCGGGTATGGTACTGAAGCTTTCTTT.